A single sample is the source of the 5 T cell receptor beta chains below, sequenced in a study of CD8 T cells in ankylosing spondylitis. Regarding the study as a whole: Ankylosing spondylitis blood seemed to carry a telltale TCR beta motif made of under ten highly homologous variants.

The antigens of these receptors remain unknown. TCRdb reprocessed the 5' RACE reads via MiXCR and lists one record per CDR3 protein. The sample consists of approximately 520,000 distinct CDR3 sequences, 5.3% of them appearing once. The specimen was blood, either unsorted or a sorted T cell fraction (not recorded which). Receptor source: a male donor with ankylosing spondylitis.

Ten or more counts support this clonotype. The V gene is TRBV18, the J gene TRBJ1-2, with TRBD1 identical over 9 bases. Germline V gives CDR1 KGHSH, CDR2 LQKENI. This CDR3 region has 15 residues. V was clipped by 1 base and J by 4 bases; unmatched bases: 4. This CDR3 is CASSPRQGDAYGYTF. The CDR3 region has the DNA TGTGCCAGCTCACCACGACAGGGGGATGCCTATGGCTACACCTTC.

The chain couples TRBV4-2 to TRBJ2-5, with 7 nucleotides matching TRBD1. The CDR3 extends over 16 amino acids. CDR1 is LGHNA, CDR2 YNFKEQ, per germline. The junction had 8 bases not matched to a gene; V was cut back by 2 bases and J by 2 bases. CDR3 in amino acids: CASSQRGGFAQETQYF. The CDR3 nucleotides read TGTGCCAGCAGCCAACGAGGGGGCTTCGCTCAAGAGACCCAGTACTTC.

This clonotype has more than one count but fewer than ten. CDR3 in DNA: TGTGCCAGTAGTATTGGACAGGGGGCCTACGAGCAGTACTTC. It encodes CASSIGQGAYEQYF. The rearrangement uses TRBV19 and TRBJ2-7; 10 nucleotides align to TRBD1. This CDR3 spans 14 amino acids. The germline gives CDR1 LNHDA, CDR2 SQIVND (reference sequence). The J segment lost 2 bases and the V segment lost 3 bases, leaving 1 base of the junction unmatched.

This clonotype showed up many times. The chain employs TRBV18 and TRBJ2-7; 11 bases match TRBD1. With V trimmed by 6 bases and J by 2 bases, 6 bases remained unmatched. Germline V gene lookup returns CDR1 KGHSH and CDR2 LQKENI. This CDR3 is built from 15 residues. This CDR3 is CASSWGQGDPYEQYF. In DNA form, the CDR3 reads TGTGCCAGCTCTTGGGGACAGGGGGACCCCTACGAGCAGTACTTC.

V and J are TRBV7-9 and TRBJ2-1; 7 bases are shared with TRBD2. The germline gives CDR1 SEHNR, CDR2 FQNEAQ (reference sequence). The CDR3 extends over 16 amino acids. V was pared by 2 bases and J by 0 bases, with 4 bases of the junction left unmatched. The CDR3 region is CASSLPPGGSYNEQFF. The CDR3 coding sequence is TGTGCCAGCAGCTTACCCCCGGGAGGCTCCTACAATGAGCAGTTCTTC.